This TCR beta chain was obtained from a study of T cell responses to AZD1222 COVID-19 vaccine. The study, taken as a whole, reports: Clonal diversity may have been underestimated in mostly white British donors. Spike-specific TCR repertoires showed rising breadth and depth after two AZD1222 doses.

A remark on this clone: The antigen is not known.

Sequenced by immunoSEQ multiplex PCR; TCRdb stores in-frame clones only, minus some. The data contain about 150,000 clones, around 92% of them singletons. The material was peripheral blood, obtained on day 0 of AZD1222 vaccination. The clonotype was recovered from an adult in good health.

CDR3 residues: CATSRDNRESNQPQHF. Written as DNA, the CDR3 is TGTGCCACCAGCAGAGATAATAGGGAAAGCAATCAGCCCCAGCATTTT. V gene TRBV15 combines with J gene TRBJ1-5; unclear D gene. The CDR3 has 16 residues. V shed 0 bases and J shed 1 base, with 10 bases lying between them. Germline loops: CDR1 LNHNV, CDR2 YYDKDF (reference sequence).